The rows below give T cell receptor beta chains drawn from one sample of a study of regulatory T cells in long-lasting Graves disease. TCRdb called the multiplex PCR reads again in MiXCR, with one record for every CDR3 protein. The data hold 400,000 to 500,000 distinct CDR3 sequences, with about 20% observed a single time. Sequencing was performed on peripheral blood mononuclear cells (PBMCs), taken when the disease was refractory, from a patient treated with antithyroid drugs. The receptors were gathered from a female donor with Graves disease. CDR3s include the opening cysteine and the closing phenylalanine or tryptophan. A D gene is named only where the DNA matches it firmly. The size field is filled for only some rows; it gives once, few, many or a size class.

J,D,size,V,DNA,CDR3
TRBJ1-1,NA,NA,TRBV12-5,TGTGCTAGCTGCCCACAGGGCCGGACTGAAGCTTTCTTT,CASCPQGRTEAFF
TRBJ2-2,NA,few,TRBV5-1,TGCGCCAGCAGCCGCAGTACCGGGGAGCTGTTTTTT,CASSRSTGELFF
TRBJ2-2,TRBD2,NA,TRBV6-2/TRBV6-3,TGTGCCAGCAGTTTAGTGACTAGCGGGAGGGGCGGGGAGCTGTTTTTT,CASSLVTSGRGGELFF
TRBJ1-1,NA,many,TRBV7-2,TGTGCCAGCCTCCAGGGACGAACTACTGAAGCTTTCTTT,CASLQGRTTEAFF
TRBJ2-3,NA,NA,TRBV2,TGTGCCAGCGAGGAACAGAATACGCAGTATTTT,CASEEQNTQYF
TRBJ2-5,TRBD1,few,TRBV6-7,TGTGCCAGCAGTTACGACAGGGGGCAAGAGACCCAGTACTTC,CASSYDRGQETQYF
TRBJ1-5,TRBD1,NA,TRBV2,TGTGCCAGCAGTGAGCCGGTTGGACAGGGAAGGTACCAGCCCCAGCATTTT,CASSEPVGQGRYQPQHF
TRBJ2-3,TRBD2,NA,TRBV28,TGTGCCAGCAGTTTATTACTAACACTGCCCCGGAAGCTAGCGGGAGAGACAGATACGCAGTATTTT,CASSLLLTLPRKLAGETDTQYF
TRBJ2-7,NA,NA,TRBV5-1,TGCGCCAGCAGCTTGAGGACACCAACCTACGAGCAGTACTTC,CASSLRTPTYEQYF
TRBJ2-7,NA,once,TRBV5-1,TGCGCCAGCAGCGGGGACGGAATGTTGGGGCAGTACTTC,CASSGDGMLGQYF
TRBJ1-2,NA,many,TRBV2,TGTGCCAGCAGCGCAGTCTATGGCTACACCTTC,CASSAVYGYTF
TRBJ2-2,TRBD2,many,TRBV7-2,TGTGCCAGCAGCCCCGGGGGGGGGGCGGAGCTGTTTTTT,CASSPGGGAELFF
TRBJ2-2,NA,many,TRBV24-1,TGTGCCACCAGTGAGGCCGGGGGGACAGATAACACCGGGGAGCTGTTTTTT,CATSEAGGTDNTGELFF
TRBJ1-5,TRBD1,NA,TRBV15,TGTGCCACCAGCCTACGACAGGGGGCGAATCAGCCCCAGCATTTT,CATSLRQGANQPQHF
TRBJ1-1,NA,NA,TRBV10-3,TGTGCCATCAGTGATCGGGACGGCGGCACTGAAGCTTTCTTT,CAISDRDGGTEAFF
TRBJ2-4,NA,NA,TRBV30,TGTGCCTGGAGTGTAGTCGGCAGCCAAAACATTCAGTACTTC,CAWSVVGSQNIQYF
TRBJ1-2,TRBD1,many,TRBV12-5,TGTGCTAGTGGTTCTCCGCAGGGGGCTCATGGCTACACCTTC,CASGSPQGAHGYTF
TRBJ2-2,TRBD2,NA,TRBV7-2,TGTACCAGCACCCTAGCGGGACCGACCGGGGAGCTGTTTTTT,CTSTLAGPTGELFF
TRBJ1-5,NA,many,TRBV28,TGTGCCAGTCTCGAGGGGGGCAATCAGCCCCAGCATTTT,CASLEGGNQPQHF
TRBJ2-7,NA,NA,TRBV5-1,TGCGCCAGCAGCTTGGTAGGGGGACACACCTACGAGCAGTACTTC,CASSLVGGHTYEQYF
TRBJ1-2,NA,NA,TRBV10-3,TGTGCCATCAGCCACACAGGGTCTAACTATGGCTACACCTTC,CAISHTGSNYGYTF
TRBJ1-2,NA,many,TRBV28,TGTGCCAGCAGTTTTCAGGGTTGGGGCTACACCTTC,CASSFQGWGYTF
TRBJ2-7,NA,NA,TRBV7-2,TGTGCCAGCAGCTTGGTACGGGACAACTACGAGCAGTACTTC,CASSLVRDNYEQYF
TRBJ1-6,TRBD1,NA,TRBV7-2,TGTGCCAGCAGCCCACGGACAGGGACGGGTTCCTATAATTCACCCCTCCACTTT,CASSPRTGTGSYNSPLHF
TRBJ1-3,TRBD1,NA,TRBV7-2,TGTGCCAGCAGCTTAACCTCCGGGACAGTTGGAAACACCATATATTTT,CASSLTSGTVGNTIYF
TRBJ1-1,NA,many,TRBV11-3,TGTGCCAGCAGCTCACCGGGACGGATGAACACTGAAGCTTTCTTT,CASSSPGRMNTEAFF
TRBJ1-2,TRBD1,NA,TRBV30,TGTGCCTGGAGTGAGGGGACAGGGAGTATCTATGGCTACACCTTC,CAWSEGTGSIYGYTF
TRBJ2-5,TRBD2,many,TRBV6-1,TGTGCCAGCACGGGACTAGCGGGAGTGGGAGAGACCCAGTACTTC,CASTGLAGVGETQYF
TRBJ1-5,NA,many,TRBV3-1,TGTGCCAGCAGCCAAGGCGGGGATAGCAATCAGCCCCAGCATTTT,CASSQGGDSNQPQHF
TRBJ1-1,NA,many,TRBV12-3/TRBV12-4,TGTGCCAGCAGTTTAAACAGTAACACTGAAGCTTTCTTT,CASSLNSNTEAFF
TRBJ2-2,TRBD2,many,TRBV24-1,TGTGCCACCAGTGATTTAGCCGGGACTAGCAACACCGGGGAGCTGTTTTTT,CATSDLAGTSNTGELFF
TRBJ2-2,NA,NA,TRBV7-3,TGTGCCACCAAAAGGGATTACAACACCGGGGAGCTGTTTTTT,CATKRDYNTGELFF
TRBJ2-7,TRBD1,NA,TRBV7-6,TGTGCCAGCAGCCCAACCCGGGACAGGTCCTACGAGCAGTACTTC,CASSPTRDRSYEQYF
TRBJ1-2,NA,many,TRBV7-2,TGTGCCAGCAGCTTAAATACAGAGACCCTCTATGGCTACACCTTC,CASSLNTETLYGYTF
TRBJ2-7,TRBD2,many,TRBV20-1,TGCAGTGCTAGCATTCCGGGACTAGCGGATTACGAGCAGTACTTC,CSASIPGLADYEQYF
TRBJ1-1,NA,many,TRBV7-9,TGTGCCAGCAGCTTAATCGACAGACTCGCTGAAGCTTTCTTT,CASSLIDRLAEAFF
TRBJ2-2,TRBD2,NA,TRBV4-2,TGTGCCAGCAGCCCTGGACTAGCTGCGAACACCGGGGAGCTGTTTTTT,CASSPGLAANTGELFF